The entry below gives a single T cell receptor beta chain sequence along with its context. The germline V gene has CDR1 SGHAT and CDR2 FQNNGV. CDR3 length: 16 residues. Via 5' RACE with UMI labels, TRB cDNA libraries were prepared. TCRdb reprocessed the 5' RACE reads, keeping one entry per CDR3 protein, no DNA. Its table lists 100,000 to 150,000 distinct CDR3 sequences. This record belongs to a study of CXCR3-negative and CXCR3-positive naive CD8 T cells. The chain recombines TRBV11-2 with TRBJ2-4; TCRdb picks TRBD2, but there is no DNA to check that call. This clonotype was obtained from a human donor in good health. Some clones in this sample may be carry-over from other donors' samples. The source material was naive CXCR3- CD8+ T cells from blood. As to subset: CD45RO-CCR7+CD27+CD95- naive CD8+ T cells lacking CXCR3 (TNR3-). The CDR3 reads CASRSLLAGGPGIQYF.